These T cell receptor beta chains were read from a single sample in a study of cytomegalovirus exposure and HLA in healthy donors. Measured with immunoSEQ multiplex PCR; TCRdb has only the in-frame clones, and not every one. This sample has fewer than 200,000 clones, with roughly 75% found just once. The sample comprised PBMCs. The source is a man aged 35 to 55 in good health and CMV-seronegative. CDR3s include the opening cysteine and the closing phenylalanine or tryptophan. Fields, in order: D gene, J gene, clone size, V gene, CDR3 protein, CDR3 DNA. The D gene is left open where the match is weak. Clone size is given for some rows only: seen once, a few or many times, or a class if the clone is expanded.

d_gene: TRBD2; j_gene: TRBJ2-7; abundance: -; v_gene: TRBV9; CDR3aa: CASRESEGLAVFPNEQYF; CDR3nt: TGTGCCAGCAGGGAGAGTGAGGGACTAGCGGTATTCCCCAACGAGCAGTACTTC
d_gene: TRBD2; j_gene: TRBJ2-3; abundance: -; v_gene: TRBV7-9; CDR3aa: CASSFPREGRTDTQYF; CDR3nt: TGTGCCAGCAGCTTTCCGCGGGAGGGTAGGACAGATACGCAGTATTTT
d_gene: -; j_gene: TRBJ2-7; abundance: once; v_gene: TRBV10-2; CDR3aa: CASINPTGGVQYF; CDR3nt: TGCGCCAGCATCAATCCGACAGGAGGCGTGCAGTACTTC
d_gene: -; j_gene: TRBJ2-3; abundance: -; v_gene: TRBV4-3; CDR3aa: CASSQGASVTDTQYF; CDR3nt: TGCGCCAGCAGCCAAGGGGCCAGTGTAACAGATACGCAGTATTTT
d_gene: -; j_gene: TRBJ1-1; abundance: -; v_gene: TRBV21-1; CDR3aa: CASSPGTGGPDTEAFF; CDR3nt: TGTGCCAGCAGCCCCGGGACAGGGGGCCCGGACACTGAAGCTTTCTTT
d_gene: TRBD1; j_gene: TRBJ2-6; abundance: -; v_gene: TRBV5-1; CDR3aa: CASSPGQGFGANVLTF; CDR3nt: TGCGCCAGCAGTCCGGGACAGGGGTTTGGGGCCAACGTCCTGACTTTC
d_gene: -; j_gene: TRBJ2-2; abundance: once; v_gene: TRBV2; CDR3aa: CASSEARSLNTGELFF; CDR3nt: TGTGCCAGCAGTGAAGCCCGAAGCTTGAACACCGGGGAGCTGTTTTTT
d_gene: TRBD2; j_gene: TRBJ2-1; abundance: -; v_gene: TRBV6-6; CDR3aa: CASSYKTSGTNEQFF; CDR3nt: TGTGCCAGCAGTTACAAGACTAGCGGGACCAATGAGCAGTTCTTC
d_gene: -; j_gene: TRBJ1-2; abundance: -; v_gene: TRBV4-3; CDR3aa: CASSQAQVSYGYTF; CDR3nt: TGCGCCAGCAGCCAAGCCCAGGTCAGCTATGGCTACACCTTC
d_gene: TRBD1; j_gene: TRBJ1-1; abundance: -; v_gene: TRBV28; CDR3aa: CASTPHRGAAEAFF; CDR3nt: TGTGCCAGCACCCCACACAGGGGAGCGGCTGAAGCTTTCTTT
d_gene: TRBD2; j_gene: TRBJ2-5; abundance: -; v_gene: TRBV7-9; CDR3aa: CASTTLVGEGQVETQYF; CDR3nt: TGTGCCAGCACCACCCTTGTGGGGGAGGGCCAAGTGGAGACCCAGTACTTC
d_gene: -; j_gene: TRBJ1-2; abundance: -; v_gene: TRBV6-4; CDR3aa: CASSDRYGYTF; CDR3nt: TGTGCCAGCAGTGACCGGTATGGCTACACCTTC
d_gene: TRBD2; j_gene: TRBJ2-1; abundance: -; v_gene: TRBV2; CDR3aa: CASTSGGGITYNEQFF; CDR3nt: TGTGCCAGCACGAGCGGGGGGGGCATTACCTACAATGAGCAGTTCTTC
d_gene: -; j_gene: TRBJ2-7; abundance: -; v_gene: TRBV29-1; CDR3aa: CSVEDPGSHEQYF; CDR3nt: TGCAGCGTTGAAGATCCAGGGTCCCACGAGCAGTACTTC
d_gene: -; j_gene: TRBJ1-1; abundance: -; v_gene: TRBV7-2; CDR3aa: CASSRQHRDTEAFF; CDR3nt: TGTGCCAGCAGCCGCCAACACAGGGACACTGAAGCTTTCTTT
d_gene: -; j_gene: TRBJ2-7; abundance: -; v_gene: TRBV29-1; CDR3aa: CSAAGYEQYF; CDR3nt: TGCAGCGCGGCGGGCTACGAGCAGTACTTC
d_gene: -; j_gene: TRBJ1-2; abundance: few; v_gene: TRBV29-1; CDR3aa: CSSEGDGQDGYTF; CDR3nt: TGCAGCTCTGAGGGGGACGGCCAGGATGGCTACACCTTC
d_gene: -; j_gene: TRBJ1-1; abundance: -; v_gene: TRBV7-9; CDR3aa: CASQLEQSEAFF; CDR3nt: TGTGCCAGCCAGCTCGAACAGTCTGAAGCTTTCTTT
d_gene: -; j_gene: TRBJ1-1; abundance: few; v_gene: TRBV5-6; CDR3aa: CASSSRGFSTEAFF; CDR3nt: TGTGCCAGCAGCTCGAGGGGGTTTAGCACTGAAGCTTTCTTT
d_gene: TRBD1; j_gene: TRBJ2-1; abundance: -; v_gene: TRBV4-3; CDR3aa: CASSLGTGVDNEQFF; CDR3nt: TGCGCCAGCAGCCTCGGGACAGGGGTTGACAATGAGCAGTTCTTC
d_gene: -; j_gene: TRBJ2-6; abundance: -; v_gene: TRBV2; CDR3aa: CASRVSGANALTF; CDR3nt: TGTGCCAGCAGGGTCTCTGGGGCCAACGCCCTGACTTTC
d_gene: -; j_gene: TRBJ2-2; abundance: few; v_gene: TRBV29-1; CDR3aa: CRGVSGYTGELFF; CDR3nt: TGCAGAGGGGTTTCTGGATACACCGGGGAGCTGTTTTTT
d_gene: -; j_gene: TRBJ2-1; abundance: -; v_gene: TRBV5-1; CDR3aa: CASSLAPDRSTYNEQFF; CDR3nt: TGCGCCAGCAGCTTGGCCCCTGACAGGTCTACCTACAATGAGCAGTTCTTC
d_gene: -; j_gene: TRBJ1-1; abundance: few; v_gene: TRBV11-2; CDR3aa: CASSFEGDTEAFF; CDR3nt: TGTGCCAGCAGCTTCGAGGGGGACACTGAAGCTTTCTTT
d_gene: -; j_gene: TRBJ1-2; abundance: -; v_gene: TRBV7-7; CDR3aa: CASSPERESYGYTF; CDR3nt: TGTGCCAGCAGCCCTGAGAGGGAGAGCTATGGCTACACCTTC
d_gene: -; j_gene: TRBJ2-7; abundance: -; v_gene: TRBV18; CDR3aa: CASSPPGPANHEQYF; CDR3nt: TGTGCCAGCTCACCACCGGGCCCTGCTAACCACGAGCAGTACTTC
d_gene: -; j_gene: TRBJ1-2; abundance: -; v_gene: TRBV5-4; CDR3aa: CASSLDIYGYTF; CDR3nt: TGTGCCAGCAGCTTGGACATCTATGGCTACACCTTC